Below, one TCR beta chain is given with its context. No antigen is known for it. This sample is drawn from a study of blood T cells in healthy people across ages. Study-level points and caveats: A strong correlation was found between TCR beta diversity and the percentage of naive T cells. Older individuals had lower TCR beta diversity per million T cells (the decline was roughly linear).

Together with a sample-barcoded 5' primer, a J-beta primer mix was included in a second PCR lasting roughly 6 to 12 cycles. TCRdb passed the 5' RACE reads through MiXCR, listing each CDR3 protein once. The table includes around 1,600,000 distinct CDR3 sequences, about 45% detected once. Donors gave around 10 milliliters of peripheral blood apiece. Germline loops: CDR1 KGHDR, CDR2 SFDVKD. The CDR3 extends over 15 amino acids. This clonotype originated in a woman between 18 and 30 years old in good health. The chain employs TRBV24-1 and TRBJ2-4, with D perhaps TRBD1 (6 bases). The J call may be incorrect, as the DNA end agrees better with TRBJ2-7. The sample was blood. CDR3 sequence: CATSGPGTTTYEQYF. The CDR3 bases are TGTGCCACCAGTGGGCCCGGGACAACGACCTACGAGCAGTACTTC.